This T cell receptor (beta chain) was found in a study of cytomegalovirus exposure and HLA in healthy donors. On the study more broadly: Out of about 180 million T cells, an earlier analysis found over 90 million unique TCR beta sequences in total.

Study outcomes and limitations: In a later analysis, compared with equally common non-associated chains, HLA-associated beta chains were more expanded. Immune exposure was documented only through CMV serostatus.

It was with 60 Vbeta and 13 Jbeta primers that the PCR ran. Profiling relied on immunoSEQ multiplex PCR, and the TCRdb table lists in-frame clones only, not all of them. This sample yields 110,000 to 150,000 clones, of which 70% to 80% are seen a single time; around 3.6% belongs to the top ten. Trimming stripped 4 bases from V and 0 bases from J, with 19 bases between. Germline V CDR1 and CDR2: SGHRS, YFSETQ. This CDR3 has 18 residues. On this clone: The target antigen is unknown.

Sequences were obtained from PBMCs. The sequence came from a man aged 18 to 30 in good health and CMV-seronegative. The V gene is TRBV5-1, the J gene TRBJ1-4; unclear D gene. The CDR3 region is CASSRSGSALATNEKLFF. Here the CDR3 DNA reads TGCGCCAGCAGCCGGAGTGGGTCGGCGTTAGCAACTAATGAAAAACTGTTTTTT.